This TCR beta chain emerged from a study of T cells in Graves' hyperthyroidism and ophthalmopathy. The germline V gene encodes CDR1 MNHNS and CDR2 SASEGT. This CDR3 has 16 amino acids. The V and J ends lost 4 bases and 5 bases respectively, with 20 bases between them. This clonotype was found a few times. Researchers took RNA transcripts and amplified the TCR beta CDR3 regions from them. With the HTBI primer set, the TCR CDR3 went through a first round of RT-PCR. Using its own MiXCR run on the multiplex PCR reads, TCRdb lists one record per CDR3 protein. The repertoire holds approximately 330,000 distinct CDR3 sequences, roughly 18% seen once, with 49% in the top ten.

This sequence joins TRBV6-1 and TRBJ2-5, with D possibly being TRBD1 (5 bases). Material for sequencing was blood. The TCR comes from a woman between 45 and 65 years old with Graves' hyperthyroidism. DNA of the CDR3: TGTGCCAGCAGTGCAGTGCGGACATCAAGTGGGGAGACCCAGTACTTC. Encoded protein: CASSAVRTSSGETQYF.